Below, 19 T cell receptor beta chains from the same sample are listed, as sequenced in a study of T cell responses to AZD1222 COVID-19 vaccine (dated by TCRdb to the early 2020s). What the time point label conveys for this sample: about 28 days (+/-7) after the second vaccine dose. The library came from the immunoSEQ multiplex PCR assay. TCRdb stores this immuneACCESS table with in-frame sequences only. Part of the clones is absent; in the studies checked, under half of the shortfall reflects unresolved V genes, and no reason is known for the rest. The sample table shows tens of thousands of clones, and approximately 85% are seen once. The top ten clones comprise around 9.3% of the sample. This material consisted of peripheral blood, taken 28 days after the second AZD1222 dose. The receptors were gathered from an adult who received the AZD1222 COVID-19 vaccine.

There are a few counts of this clone. The gene calls are TRBV14 and TRBJ1-2; unclear D gene. Trimming stripped 1 base from V and 4 bases from J, with 10 bases between. Germline-derived CDR1 and CDR2 are SGHDN and FVKESK. The CDR3 length is 14 residues. CDR3 coding DNA: TGTGCCAGCAGCCAAGCTCTAGGGCCCTATGGCTACACCTTC. Its translation: CASSQALGPYGYTF. Variable domain in full (rest from reference TRBV14 and TRBJ1-2): EAGVTQFPSHSVIEKGQTVTLRCDPISGHDNLYWYRRVMGKEIKFLLHFVKESKQDESGMPNNRFLAERTGGTYSTLKVQPAELEDSGVYFCASSQALGPYGYTFGSGTRLTVV.

The chain joins TRBV12-3 or TRBV12-4 to TRBJ1-4; D possibly corresponds to TRBD1 (5 bases). Trimming removed 9 bases at V and 7 bases at J, with 15 bases between. This CDR3 is 13 amino acids long. The CDR3 spells CASSLGAGEKLFF. CDR3 in DNA: TGTGCCAGTTCACTCGGGGCAGGTGAAAAACTGTTTTTT.

This clone appeared many times. The chain combines TRBV25-1 with TRBJ1-6; a weak D match, TRBD1 (5 bases). Germline values: CDR1 MGHDK, CDR2 SYGVNS. This CDR3 is 16 amino acids long. V was shortened by 6 bases and J by 8 bases, with 20 bases between the two germline ends. The CDR3 protein is CASSQFTGLGDSPLHF. The CDR3 DNA reads TGTGCCAGCAGCCAATTCACGGGCCTGGGGGATTCACCCCTCCACTTT.

The chain employs TRBV6-2 or TRBV6-3 and TRBJ2-1; D is uncertain. Deletions cut 6 bases from V and 8 bases from J, with 11 bases between. The germline CDR1 and CDR2 sequences are MNHEY and SVGEGT. The CDR3 totals 12 residues. The CDR3 DNA is TGTGCCAGCAGCCCCGTCGGAGATGAGCAGTTCTTC. It yields the protein CASSPVGDEQFF.

V usage is TRBV5-3 and J usage is TRBJ1-1; no reliable D call. TRBV5-3 is known as an ORF, though its function is uncertain. The V gene lost 2 bases and the J gene lost 1 base, with 9 bases spanning the gap. The CDR3 contains 14 residues. In nucleotides, the CDR3 is TGTGCCAGAAGCTTACACCGACCGAACACTGAAGCTTTCTTT. Its translation is CARSLHRPNTEAFF.

The chain links TRBV28 to TRBJ1-5, with 9 bases aligning to TRBD1. V shed 6 bases, J shed 7 bases, and the junction held 10 bases outside the gene matches. CDR3 length: 15 amino acids. Germline-derived CDR1 and CDR2 are MDHEN and SYDVKM. CDR3 loop: CASSTMDRGWQPQHF. Here the CDR3 DNA reads TGTGCCAGCAGCACTATGGACAGGGGCTGGCAGCCCCAGCATTTT.

The chain couples TRBV2 to TRBJ2-3, with 7 bases aligning to TRBD1. Germline CDR1 reads SNHLY; CDR2 reads FYNNEI. Losses at the gene ends were 9 bases for V and 2 bases for J; bases not matched to a gene: 5. The length of the CDR3 is 13 residues. The CDR3 region has the DNA TGTGCCAGAACGGGACAGAACACAGATACGCAGTATTTT. This translates into CARTGQNTDTQYF.

This chain links TRBV6-2 or TRBV6-3 with TRBJ1-2, with 7 bases lining up with TRBD1. The ends lost 0 bases at V and 7 bases at J; junction bases unmatched: 2. The CDR3 is made up of 13 amino acids. The germline V gene encodes CDR1 MNHEY and CDR2 SVGEGT. Here the CDR3 reads CASSYSAGGGYTF. The CDR3 region has the DNA TGTGCCAGCAGTTACTCGGCAGGGGGTGGCTACACCTTC.

The chain carries TRBV27 and TRBJ1-4; perhaps TRBD1 as D (6 bases). The CDR3 covers 13 residues. CDR1 is MNHEY and CDR2 is SMNVEV in the germline V gene (reference sequence). V was cut by 8 bases and J by 10 bases, with 17 bases left in between. The CDR3 region has the DNA TGTGCCAGCCGGTTGGGGGCTTCGGTAAAACTGTTTTTT. Its translation: CASRLGASVKLFF. The complete variable domain, with remaining parts taken from reference TRBV27 and TRBJ1-4, reads EAQVTQNPRYLITVTGKKLTVTCSQNMNHEYMSWYRQDPGLGLRQIYYSMNVEVTDKGDVPEGYKVSRKEKRNFPLILESPSPNQTSLYFCASRLGASVKLFFGSGTQLSVL.

The chain links TRBV4-1 to TRBJ2-7; 8 bases are shared with TRBD2. Germline V CDR1 and CDR2: MGHRA, YSYEKL. The CDR3 extends over 17 amino acids. Germline trimming cut 0 bases from V and 1 base from J; bases unmatched to any gene: 8. CDR3 DNA sequence: TGCGCCAGCAGCCAAGATGACAGCGGGGGAGCATCCTACGAGCAGTACTTC. It encodes CASSQDDSGGASYEQYF.

J is TRBJ1-1 and V is TRBV9, with D hard to call. This CDR3 comprises 13 residues. CDR1 and CDR2 (germline): SGDLS, YYNGEE. V was clipped by 1 base and J by 3 bases, with 7 bases between them. CDR3: CASSVKRDTEAFF. CDR3 sequence (DNA): TGTGCCAGCAGCGTAAAGAGGGACACTGAAGCTTTCTTT.

This chain connects TRBV9 to TRBJ2-1; D ambiguous. Germline-derived CDR1 and CDR2 are SGDLS and YYNGEE. V was trimmed by 4 bases and J by 7 bases, leaving 15 bases between them. The length of the CDR3 is 14 residues. The CDR3 sequence: CASSSDLRVNEQFF. CDR3 DNA: TGTGCCAGCAGCTCAGATCTCCGGGTGAATGAGCAGTTCTTC.

The rearrangement uses TRBV10-3 and TRBJ1-1, with 8 bases matching TRBD1. Germline V CDR1 and CDR2: ENHRY, SYGVKD. V was clipped by 3 bases and J by 0 bases; unmatched bases: 6. The CDR3 has 16 residues. The CDR3 nucleotides are TGTGCCATCAGTGATTTGACAGGGGATTTGAACACTGAAGCTTTCTTT. This sequence encodes CAISDLTGDLNTEAFF.

J is TRBJ2-2 and V is TRBV7-9; maybe TRBD2 (5 bases). This CDR3 has 14 residues. Germline lookup yields CDR1 SEHNR and CDR2 FQNEAQ (reference sequence). The V end lost 1 base, the J end lost 7 bases, and 10 bases lay between the germline ends. CDR3 amino acids: CASSLVLGVGELFF. CDR3 in DNA: TGTGCCAGCAGCTTAGTCTTGGGAGTCGGGGAGCTGTTTTTT.

The chain joins TRBV5-5 to TRBJ1-2; 11 nucleotides agree with TRBD1. The germline CDR1 and CDR2 sequences are SGHKS and YYEKEE (reference sequence). The CDR3 spans 14 residues. V shed 2 bases and J 4 bases; nucleotides not matched to a gene: 1. CDR3 residues: CASSFGTGGYGYTF. The CDR3 nucleotides read TGTGCCAGCAGCTTCGGGACAGGGGGCTATGGCTACACCTTC.

This chain links TRBV12-3 or TRBV12-4 with TRBJ1-2; maybe TRBD1 (5 bases). Trimming left V 4 bases short and J 5 bases short, with 8 bases between. This CDR3 has 12 amino acids. The CDR3 sequence is CASSSGFYGYTF. The CDR3 nucleotides are TGTGCCAGCAGTTCAGGGTTTTATGGCTACACCTTC.

As DNA, the CDR3 is TGTGCCAGCAGCCTACCATCCTTACGTTCGACAGATACGCAGTATTTT. Translated: CASSLPSLRSTDTQYF. The rearrangement joins TRBV11-3 to TRBJ2-3; the D is unclear. The CDR3 is made up of 16 amino acids. Germline loops: CDR1 SGHNT, CDR2 YENEEA. V lost 5 bases, J lost 3 bases, and 18 bases lay in between.

This chain connects TRBV7-9 to TRBJ1-3; TRBD1 is a possible D gene (5 bases). The CDR3 totals 16 residues. CDR1 is SEHNR and CDR2 is FQNEAQ in the germline V gene (reference sequence). The germline V and J ends were trimmed by 3 bases and 0 bases, with 12 bases remaining between them. CDR3 loop: CASSFRQPSSGNTIYF. The CDR3 DNA follows: TGTGCCAGCAGCTTCCGACAGCCATCCTCTGGAAACACCATATATTTT.

Notes on this clone: The germline gene is not matched at one end of the junction; a read error may be the cause. The chain is built from TRBV5-6 and TRBJ1-4; D gene unclear. CDR1 SGHDT and CDR2 YYEEEE come from the germline V gene. CDR3 length: 12 residues. The DNA of the CDR3 is TGTGCCAGCAGCTTGGAGGATGGAAAACCGAAATTT. It yields the protein CASSLEDGKPKF.